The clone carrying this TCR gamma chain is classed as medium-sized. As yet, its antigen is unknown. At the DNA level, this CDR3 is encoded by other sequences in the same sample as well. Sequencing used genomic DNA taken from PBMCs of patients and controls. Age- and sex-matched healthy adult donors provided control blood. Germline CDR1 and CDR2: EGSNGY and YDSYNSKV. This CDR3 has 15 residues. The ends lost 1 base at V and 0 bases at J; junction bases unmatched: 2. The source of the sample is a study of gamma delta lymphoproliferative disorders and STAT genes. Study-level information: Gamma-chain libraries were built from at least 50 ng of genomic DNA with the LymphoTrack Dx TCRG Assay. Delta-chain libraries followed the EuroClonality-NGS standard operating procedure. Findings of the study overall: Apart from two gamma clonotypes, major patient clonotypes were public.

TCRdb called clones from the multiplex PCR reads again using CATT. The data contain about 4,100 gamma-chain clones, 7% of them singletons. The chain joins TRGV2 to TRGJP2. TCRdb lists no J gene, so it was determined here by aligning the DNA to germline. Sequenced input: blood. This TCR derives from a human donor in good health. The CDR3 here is CATWDGNSSDWIKTF. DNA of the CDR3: TGTGCCACCTGGGACGGAAATAGTAGTGATTGGATCAAGACGTTT.